One sample yielded the 16 T cell receptor beta chains listed below, sequenced in a study of blood T cell repertoires in COVID-19. Using immunoSEQ multiplex PCR, the repertoire was profiled, and TCRdb retains in-frame clones only, with some absent. The sample holds under 130,000 clones, approximately 80% seen once. The sequenced sample was peripheral blood. These receptors were taken from a woman in her 70s with acute or convalescent COVID-19.

V gene TRBV7-8 combines with J gene TRBJ1-2, with TRBD1 identical over 10 bases. With 0 bases clipped from V and 8 bases from J, the junction kept 3 bases outside the gene matches. Per the germline V gene, CDR1 is SGHVS and CDR2 is FQNEAQ. There are 14 residues in the CDR3. The CDR3 nucleotides read TGTGCCAGCAGCTTAGCAAGGACAGGGGGAGGCTACACCTTC. Amino acid sequence: CASSLARTGGGYTF.

V is TRBV6-6 and J is TRBJ2-3; 7 positions match TRBD2. Germline CDR1 MNHNY, CDR2 SVGAGI (reference sequence). The CDR3 extends over 16 amino acids. The V gene end was trimmed by 6 bases and the J gene end by 4 bases; junction bases not matched to a gene: 13. CDR3 DNA: TGTGCCAGCAGCCAAAGACTAGCCCAGGTAGCAGATACGCAGTATTTT. Residues: CASSQRLAQVADTQYF.

This clone was recorded a few times. J is TRBJ2-3 and V is TRBV4-3; a possible D gene is TRBD2 (5 bases). Germline V gene data show CDR1 as LGHNA and CDR2 as YSLEER. Trimming took off 4 bases at V and 5 bases at J, with 16 bases between the two ends. The CDR3 is 15 residues long. CDR3 amino acids: CASSRKTSAVDTQYF. CDR3 DNA: TGCGCCAGCAGCCGAAAAACTAGTGCCGTAGATACGCAGTATTTT.

This clone was detected once. CDR3 sequence reads: CASSQDWAGDTDTQYF. The CDR3 nucleotides are TGCGCCAGCAGCCAAGATTGGGCAGGGGACACAGATACGCAGTATTTT. The genes are TRBV4-3 and TRBJ2-3; tentatively, D is TRBD1 (6 bases). CDR3 length: 16 residues. Germline lookup yields CDR1 LGHNA and CDR2 YSLEER. Trimming took off 0 bases at V and 2 bases at J, with 12 bases between the two ends.

The rearrangement uses TRBV5-6 and TRBJ2-3; 9 nucleotides match TRBD2. Trimming took 1 base from V and 2 from J; bases not matched to a gene: 5. The germline V gene encodes CDR1 SGHDT and CDR2 YYEEEE. The CDR3 length is 16 residues. Here the CDR3 reads CASSLKTSGYTDTQYF. CDR3 nucleotide sequence: TGTGCCAGCAGCTTGAAAACTAGCGGGTACACAGATACGCAGTATTTT.

This clone has only one observation. V and J are TRBV2 and TRBJ2-2; D is ambiguous. The CDR3 spans 15 residues. Germline CDR1 is SNHLY and CDR2 is FYNNEI. Trimming pared 4 bases from V and 0 bases from J, leaving 9 bases between. CDR3 nucleotides: TGTGCCAGCAGTGTTGCGACACCGAACACCGGGGAGCTGTTTTTT. This sequence encodes CASSVATPNTGELFF. Based on the CDR3 plus reference TRBV2 and TRBJ2-2, the full variable domain is EPEVTQTPSHQVTQMGQEVILRCVPISNHLYFYWYRQILGQKVEFLVSFYNNEISEKSEIFDDQFSVERPDGSNFTLKIRSTKLEDSAMYFCASSVATPNTGELFFGEGSRLTVL.

The chain recombines TRBV7-2 with TRBJ1-6, with unresolved D. Per the germline V gene, CDR1 is SGHTA and CDR2 is FQGNSA. There are 16 residues in the CDR3. Trimming cost V 0 bases and J 5 bases, with 11 bases left between them. The CDR3 loop is CASSLASRGNNSPLHF. DNA for the CDR3: TGTGCCAGCAGCTTAGCATCCCGAGGGAATAATTCACCCCTCCACTTT.

The chain recombines TRBV7-9 with TRBJ1-6; tentative D call: TRBD1 (6 bases). The germline V gene has CDR1 SEHNR and CDR2 FQNEAQ (reference sequence). The CDR3 spans 16 residues. The V and J ends lost 5 bases and 7 bases respectively, with 18 bases between them. CDR3 bases: TGTGCCAGCAGCAAATCGGGCAGGGGAGAGAATTCACCCCTCCACTTT. This encodes CASSKSGRGENSPLHF.

The chain combines TRBV7-9 with TRBJ2-1; TRBD2 agrees at 9 bases. CDR3 length equals 15 residues. V shed 5 bases and J 4 bases; nucleotides not matched to a gene: 6. Germline CDR1 and CDR2: SEHNR and FQNEAQ (reference sequence). CDR3 bases: TGTGCCAGCAGCCCAATAGCGGGAGCTTACAATGAGCAGTTCTTC. This translates into CASSPIAGAYNEQFF.

The chain links TRBV19 to TRBJ1-2, with 9 bases matching TRBD1. CDR3 size: 16 residues. The germline V gene has CDR1 LNHDA and CDR2 SQIVND (reference sequence). V dropped 8 bases and J dropped 4; count of bases not matched to a gene: 14. CDR3 amino acids: CASVRDRELATYGYTF. CDR3 nucleotides: TGTGCCAGTGTACGGGACAGGGAATTGGCAACCTATGGCTACACCTTC.

This clone turned up a few times. V gene TRBV10-2 combines with J gene TRBJ1-1, with D possibly matching TRBD1 (5 bases). Germline V gives CDR1 WSHSY, CDR2 SAAADI. Trimming shortened V by 3 bases and J by 2 bases, and 16 bases separated the two germline ends. CDR3 length equals 16 residues. The DNA for the CDR3 is TGCGCCAGCAGTGACCCCCCGGGGGGTCCTAACACTGAAGCTTTCTTT. Protein: CASSDPPGGPNTEAFF.

V usage is TRBV28 and J usage is TRBJ1-6; 11 nucleotides line up with TRBD1. Germline-derived CDR1 and CDR2 are MDHEN and SYDVKM. V lost 2 bases and J lost 9; bases outside the gene matches: 0. This CDR3 comprises 14 residues. CDR3 coding DNA: TGTGCCAGCAGTTTAGGACAGGGGGCTTCACCCCTCCACTTT. It codes for CASSLGQGASPLHF.

The rearrangement joins TRBV4-2 to TRBJ1-2; TRBD1 might be the D (5 bases). Deletions cut 3 bases from V and 0 bases from J, with 14 bases between. This CDR3 spans 16 amino acids. The germline gives CDR1 LGHNA, CDR2 YNFKEQ. This chain's CDR3 is CASSHGQQGANYGYTF. DNA for the CDR3: TGTGCCAGCAGCCATGGTCAGCAGGGCGCTAACTATGGCTACACCTTC.

The V and J genes are TRBV27 and TRBJ1-5; TRBD1 might be the D (6 bases). Trimming removed 6 bases from V and 0 bases from J, with 12 bases in between. Germline CDR1 reads MNHEY; CDR2 reads SMNVEV (reference sequence). The CDR3 totals 15 residues. The CDR3: CASRMTGYSNQPQHF. DNA for the CDR3: TGTGCCAGCAGGATGACAGGCTATAGCAATCAGCCCCAGCATTTT.

J is TRBJ1-2 and V is TRBV30, with a possible D match to TRBD1 (6 bases). Per germline, CDR1 GTSNPN and CDR2 SVGIG (reference sequence). The CDR3 is made up of 14 amino acids. V dropped 2 bases and J dropped 3 bases, with 13 bases sitting between them. In DNA form, the CDR3 reads TGTGCCTGGAGTCGTACAAGGACAGACTATGGCTACACCTTC. It translates to CAWSRTRTDYGYTF.

V and J are TRBV10-3 and TRBJ1-2; D may be TRBD1 (5 bases). V lost 0 bases and J lost 7, with 12 bases in between. The CDR3 length is 14 residues. Germline CDR1 reads ENHRY; CDR2 reads SYGVKD. The CDR3 sequence is CAISESFRDSGYTF. The CDR3 bases are TGTGCCATCAGTGAGTCCTTCAGGGATTCTGGCTACACCTTC.